The 21 T cell receptor beta chains below were found in one sample sequenced in a study of T-cell reconstitution after alpha-beta-depleted transplantation in children. It was with unique molecular identifiers that the TCRbeta library was prepared. TCRdb passed the PCR reads through MiXCR, listing each CDR3 protein once. This sample has some 530,000 distinct CDR3 sequences, with 12% found just once. The sample was PBMCs from the stem cell graft donor, taken from the stem cell graft. These receptor sequences come from a human donor who donated a stem cell graft to a child with combined immunodeficiency.

There are a few counts of this clonotype. The rearrangement links TRBV9 to TRBJ2-7, with 9 positions matching TRBD1. V trimming: 3 bases; J trimming: 2 bases; junction bases outside the gene matches: 6. Looked up from germline, CDR1 is SGDLS and CDR2 is YYNGEE. The CDR3 spans 15 residues. The CDR3 region has the DNA TGTGCCAGCAGCGCCCGGACAGGGGATACCTACGAGCAGTACTTC. This codes for CASSARTGDTYEQYF.

The rearrangement joins TRBV4-2 to TRBJ2-5; possibly TRBD2 for D (5 bases). Trimming pared 0 bases from V and 7 bases from J, leaving 18 bases between. The CDR3 loop spans 16 amino acids. The germline gives CDR1 LGHNA, CDR2 YNFKEQ. The CDR3, as DNA: TGTGCCAGCAGCCAAGACCCGCGGGCCAACCACGGGACCCAGTACTTC. Amino acids: CASSQDPRANHGTQYF.

On this clonotype itself: The junction departs from germline at one end; a sequencing error may be responsible. The V and J genes are TRBV20-1 and TRBJ1-2, with 7 bases lining up with TRBD1. CDR3 size: 16 residues. Germline V CDR1 and CDR2: DFQATT, SNEGSKA (reference sequence). CDR3 sequence: CIARNPSDRSNYGYTF. CDR3 DNA sequence: TGCATTGCTAGAAATCCCTCGGACAGGTCTAACTATGGCTACACCTTC.

The table lists this clonotype with a few counts. The V and J genes are TRBV20-1 and TRBJ1-1, with a weak D call TRBD1 (5 bases). V lost 7 bases, J lost 4 bases, and 13 bases lay in between. The CDR3 sequence is 12 residues long. Germline CDR1 reads DFQATT; CDR2 reads SNEGSKA (reference sequence). The CDR3 region is CSVARGGTEAFF. CDR3 sequence (DNA): TGCAGTGTGGCCCGGGGGGGCACTGAAGCTTTCTTT.

The DNA of the CDR3 is TGTGCCATCAGTGAGGAACCGACCGCCTACGAGCAGTACTTC. It is translated as CAISEEPTAYEQYF. The chain is built from TRBV10-3 and TRBJ2-7; unclear D gene. This CDR3 is built from 14 residues. Germline V gene lookup returns CDR1 ENHRY and CDR2 SYGVKD. Trimming removed 2 bases at V and 2 bases at J, with 10 bases between.

The V call is TRBV4-1, the J call TRBJ2-4, with 7 bases lining up with TRBD2. The length of the CDR3 is 16 residues. After removal of 4 bases from V and 8 bases from J, the junction contained 14 bases not matched to a gene. Germline V gene sequence: CDR1 MGHRA, CDR2 YSYEKL. CDR3 residues: CASSPMATSIRDIQYF. In DNA, the CDR3 is TGCGCCAGCAGCCCTATGGCGACTAGCATTAGGGACATTCAGTACTTC.

This clonotype was seen more than once but under ten times. The chain carries TRBV12-3 or TRBV12-4 and TRBJ2-7; 8 bases line up with TRBD2. The V segment lost 5 bases and the J segment 4 bases; nucleotides outside the gene matches: 10. This CDR3 is built from 15 residues. The CDR3 here is CASSTPGTSRYEQYF. The CDR3 DNA reads as TGTGCCAGCAGTACGCCCGGGACTAGTCGATACGAGCAGTACTTC.

This clonotype was seen repeatedly, ten times or more. This chain connects TRBV7-2 to TRBJ1-4; D gene unclear. Germline loops: CDR1 SGHTA, CDR2 FQGNSA. V was shortened by 1 base and J by 3 bases, with 6 bases between the two germline ends. The CDR3 contains 14 residues. The CDR3 reads CASSLGFSNEKLFF. CDR3 DNA sequence: TGTGCCAGCAGCTTAGGGTTCTCTAATGAAAAACTGTTTTTT.

The rearrangement uses TRBV6-1 and TRBJ2-3; 11 nucleotides align to TRBD2. The CDR3 totals 16 residues. Germline V gene sequence: CDR1 MNHNS, CDR2 SASEGT. V was pared by 6 bases and J by 2 bases, with 7 bases of the junction left unmatched. The CDR3 nucleotides read TGTGCCAGCAGCCCGACTAGCGGGATACTCACAGATACGCAGTATTTT. This codes for CASSPTSGILTDTQYF.

Here the CDR3 DNA reads TGTGCCAGCAGCCCGACGGGTGGGGGCCCCTTGCCCGGGGAGCTGTTTTTT. It codes for CASSPTGGGPLPGELFF. The chain links TRBV5-5 to TRBJ2-2; the D gene is possibly TRBD1 (6 bases). V was trimmed by 4 bases and J by 6 bases, leaving 22 bases between them. The CDR3 runs to 17 residues. Germline CDR1 and CDR2: SGHKS and YYEKEE (reference sequence).

The genes are TRBV4-3 and TRBJ2-7; TRBD1 aligns across 7 bases. Germline V gene lookup returns CDR1 LGHNA and CDR2 YSLEER. The trim removed 3 bases at V and 7 bases at J, leaving 9 bases unmatched. There are 14 residues in the CDR3. The CDR3 bases are TGCGCCAGCAGCCAGCAGACAGGGTTCGGGGAGCAGTACTTC. Translation: CASSQQTGFGEQYF.

A remark on this clonotype: A much larger clone differs from this one at a single base, so this may be a read error. The CDR3 bases are TGTGCCAGCAGTGAATGGCGGGATTACACCAATGAGCAGTTCTTC. Translation: CASSEWRDYTNEQFF. The genes are TRBV2 and TRBJ2-1, with D maybe TRBD2 (6 bases). The germline CDR1 and CDR2 sequences are SNHLY and FYNNEI. V lost 2 bases and J lost 6, with 14 bases in between. This CDR3 contains 15 residues. The full variable domain, completed using reference TRBV2 and TRBJ2-1, is EPEVTQTPSHQVTQMGQEVILRCVPISNHLYFYWYRQILGQKVEFLVSFYNNEISEKSEIFDDQFSVERPDGSNFTLKIRSTKLEDSAMYFCASSEWRDYTNEQFFGPGTRLTVL.

This sequence joins TRBV7-9 and TRBJ2-7; weak D call: TRBD1 (5 bases). The length of the CDR3 is 15 residues. Germline-derived CDR1 and CDR2 are SEHNR and FQNEAQ (reference sequence). V was pared by 0 bases and J by 2 bases, with 11 bases between. CDR3 residues: CASSLATAVPYEQYF. CDR3 DNA: TGTGCCAGCAGCTTAGCGACAGCCGTTCCCTACGAGCAGTACTTC. Based on the CDR3 plus reference TRBV7-9 and TRBJ2-7, the full variable domain is DTGVSQNPRHKITKRGQNVTFRCDPISEHNRLYWYRQTLGQGPEFLTYFQNEAQLEKSRLLSDRFSAERPKGSFSTLEIQRTEQGDSAMYLCASSLATAVPYEQYFGPGTRLTVT.

The chain is built from TRBV20-1 and TRBJ2-1; D is undetermined. Trimming removed 5 bases from V and 4 bases from J, with 6 bases in between. Germline V lookup: CDR1 DFQATT, CDR2 SNEGSKA (reference sequence). This CDR3 contains 11 residues. The CDR3 nucleotides read TGCAGTGCTCGGGTGTACAATGAGCAGTTCTTC. It specifies CSARVYNEQFF.

This clonotype was seen many times. This rearrangement joins TRBV29-1 to TRBJ2-1; D not certain. V dropped 5 bases and J dropped 4 bases, with 6 bases sitting between them. CDR3 length equals 11 residues. Per germline, CDR1 SQVTM and CDR2 ANQGSEA. The CDR3 loop is CSVQNYNEQFF. The CDR3 DNA follows: TGCAGCGTTCAGAATTACAATGAGCAGTTCTTC.

Only a few counts were recorded for this clonotype. This chain connects TRBV3-1 to TRBJ2-3; D call uncertain. Germline values: CDR1 LGHDT, CDR2 YNNKEL (reference sequence). Trimming left V 0 bases short and J 2 bases short, with 9 bases between. The CDR3 consists of 15 residues. Written as DNA, the CDR3 is TGTGCCAGCAGCCAAGAGGTTCGATTCACAGATACGCAGTATTTT. Residues: CASSQEVRFTDTQYF.

This clonotype was seen many times. The chain is built from TRBV29-1 and TRBJ2-1; D unresolved. Germline CDR1 is SQVTM and CDR2 is ANQGSEA. Between the trimmed V and J ends, which lost 4 bases and 9 bases, there was a span of 22 bases. This CDR3 spans 15 amino acids. CDR3 bases: TGCAGCGTTGGTTCCGGATTATCCCCTGCGATTGAGCAGTTCTTC. Its translation is CSVGSGLSPAIEQFF.

The V and J genes are TRBV6-1 and TRBJ2-3; D not certain. V lost 6 bases, J lost 1 base, and 8 bases lay in between. CDR1 is MNHNS and CDR2 is SASEGT in the germline V gene. There are 13 residues in the CDR3. CDR3 DNA sequence: TGTGCCAGCAGGGGGATGGGCACAGATACGCAGTATTTT. Translation: CASRGMGTDTQYF.

This clonotype was observed many times. Given a much more abundant clone one base away, this may be a read error. The V and J genes are TRBV12-3 or TRBV12-4 and TRBJ2-5; D ambiguous. The germline V and J ends were trimmed by 4 bases and 5 bases, with 2 bases remaining between them. The CDR3 covers 10 residues. The CDR3 loop is CASSYETQYF. CDR3 nucleotide sequence: TGTGCCAGCAGTTACGAGACCCAGTACTTC.

This clonotype was detected only a few times. The chain uses TRBV7-9 and TRBJ2-7; D gene unclear. The CDR3 covers 14 residues. V was shortened by 5 bases and J by 4 bases, with 15 bases between the two germline ends. Germline CDR1 SEHNR, CDR2 FQNEAQ (reference sequence). CDR3 region: CASSTGPYAYEQYF. Written as DNA, the CDR3 is TGTGCCAGCAGCACCGGCCCCTACGCATACGAGCAGTACTTC.

This clonotype was seen many times. The rearrangement links TRBV12-3 or TRBV12-4 to TRBJ2-2; no clear D gene. This CDR3 contains 15 residues. Trimming shortened V by 4 bases and J by 4 bases, and 13 bases separated the two germline ends. The CDR3 bases are TGTGCCAGCAGTTCCCCGATGGCCGTCACCGGGGAGCTGTTTTTT. Protein sequence: CASSSPMAVTGELFF.